These T cell receptor beta chains were read from a single sample in a study of shared clonotypes between healthy human individuals. Sequenced by immunoSEQ multiplex PCR; TCRdb stores in-frame clones only, minus some. In the table there are roughly 1,100,000 clones, roughly 75% of which are singletons. The sequenced sample was memory CD4+ T cells sorted from blood. The origin of the receptors is a man younger than 30 in good health. CDR3s include the opening cysteine and the closing phenylalanine or tryptophan. The order of the fields is V gene, J gene, clone size, D gene, CDR3 DNA, CDR3 protein. The D gene is left open where the match is weak. Only part of the rows carry a size: once, few, many, or a class if the clone is expanded.

TRBV11-2	TRBJ2-5	.	.	TGTGCCAGCAGCTTTCAGGGCTCCCAAGAGACCCAGTACTTC	CASSFQGSQETQYF
TRBV2	TRBJ1-6	few	TRBD1	TGTGCCAGCTGGGACAGCTCCTTTCTCCACTTT	CASWDSSFLHF
TRBV11-1	TRBJ1-6	.	.	TGTGCCAGCAGCCTACAGAGCCGTTCACCCCTCCACTTT	CASSLQSRSPLHF
TRBV20-1	TRBJ1-2	.	.	TGCAGTGCCCCACCGGGTCTTGGCTACACCTTC	CSAPPGLGYTF
TRBV7-8	TRBJ2-5	few	.	TGTGCCAGCAGCCCCCCCCGGGACTCTGGGAAGACCCAGTACTTC	CASSPPRDSGKTQYF
TRBV28	TRBJ2-2	.	.	TGTGCCAGCAGTTTTAGGAGAGACCGGAATCGTTACACCGGGGAGCTGTTTTTT	CASSFRRDRNRYTGELFF
TRBV5-1	TRBJ2-7	.	.	TGCGCCAGCAGCTCCCGTGCCTACGAGCAGTACTTC	CASSSRAYEQYF
TRBV5-1	TRBJ1-4	.	.	TGCGCCAGCAGCTTGGATGGCAGGGGAAGTAGGCCTAATGAAAAACTGTTTTTT	CASSLDGRGSRPNEKLFF
TRBV20-1	TRBJ2-3	.	.	TGCAGTGCTAGAGTAGCAGATACGCAGTATTTT	CSARVADTQYF
TRBV5-1	TRBJ1-1	few	.	TGCGCCAGCAGCTTAGAGGTTACAAGGACTGAAGCTTTCTTT	CASSLEVTRTEAFF
TRBV14	TRBJ2-7	.	.	TGTGCCAGCAGCCTCCCCTGGGGCTACTACGAGCAGTACTTC	CASSLPWGYYEQYF
TRBV25-1	TRBJ2-2	.	.	TGTGCCAGCAGTGAGGCTCCCGGGACGTACTCGAACACCGGGGAGCTGTTTTTT	CASSEAPGTYSNTGELFF
TRBV27	TRBJ1-2	once	TRBD1	TGTGCCAGCAGTTTGGGCAGGGGGTTTAGGCAAGGTAGCTACACCTTC	CASSLGRGFRQGSYTF
TRBV2	TRBJ2-2	.	TRBD2	TGTGCCAGCAGAAAACTAGCGGGATCTGACACCGGGGAGCTGTTTTTT	CASRKLAGSDTGELFF
TRBV5-1	TRBJ2-5	.	.	TGCGCCAGCAGCTCGACAGCGAGAGAGACCCAGTACTTC	CASSSTARETQYF
TRBV6-5	TRBJ2-3	.	TRBD2	TGTGCCAGCAGTCTCGGGAGGGGACCAGATACGCAGTATTTT	CASSLGRGPDTQYF
TRBV2	TRBJ2-7	few	TRBD2	TGTGCCAGCAGCCGGGGACTAGCGGGAGAGGAGCAGTACTTC	CASSRGLAGEEQYF
TRBV6-5	TRBJ1-4	.	.	TGTGCCAGCAGCGTCGAGGGGGGCACTAATGAAAAACTGTTTTTT	CASSVEGGTNEKLFF
TRBV30	TRBJ1-3	few	TRBD1	TGTGCCTGGAGCGTAGACAGGGCCGGAAACACCATATATTTT	CAWSVDRAGNTIYF
TRBV15	TRBJ1-6	.	.	TGTGCCACCAGCAGAGATCTCCAGGGTAATTCACCCCTCCACTTT	CATSRDLQGNSPLHF
TRBV7-2	TRBJ1-6	.	.	TGTGCCAGCAGCTTAGCGAATCCAGTGACGGGGGGTTCACCCCTCCACTTT	CASSLANPVTGGSPLHF
TRBV28	TRBJ1-4	.	.	TGTGCCAGCATTGGGGCAGGGGCTACAACTAATGAAAAACTGTTTTTT	CASIGAGATTNEKLFF
TRBV6-5	TRBJ1-2	.	.	TGTGCCAGCAGTCCCCCCACGGGCTCTGGCTACACCTTC	CASSPPTGSGYTF
TRBV9	TRBJ2-1	.	TRBD2	TGTGCCAGCAGCGTAGAAAGCGGGAGGGCCCCGCATCTTTTCAATGAGCAGTTCTTC	CASSVESGRAPHLFNEQFF
TRBV30	TRBJ1-3	.	.	TGTGCCTGGGGGAGGACTGGAAACACCATATATTTT	CAWGRTGNTIYF
TRBV18	TRBJ2-2	.	.	TGTGCCAGCTCACAGAAGCAGGGGACCGGGGAGCTGTTTTTT	CASSQKQGTGELFF
TRBV2	TRBJ2-5	.	.	TGTGCCAGCAGTCCGGGTGCGACCCAGTACTTC	CASSPGATQYF
TRBV28	TRBJ2-7	.	.	TGTGCCAGCACCAAAACAGGGATCTACGAGCAGTACTTC	CASTKTGIYEQYF
TRBV6-4	TRBJ2-1	.	TRBD2	TGTGCCAGCAGTAGACTAGCGGGAGGGAGCAATGAGCAGTTCTTC	CASSRLAGGSNEQFF
TRBV14	TRBJ1-5	.	.	TGTGCCAGCAGCCAAGATACACGGCAGATTAGCAATCAGCCCCAGCATTTT	CASSQDTRQISNQPQHF
TRBV9	TRBJ2-1	.	.	TGTGCCAGCAGCCCCGTGGGAAGCTCCTACAATGAGCAGTTCTTC	CASSPVGSSYNEQFF
TRBV7-6	TRBJ2-7	.	.	TGTGCCAGCAGCCCCCCGGACAGAGAAAAGTACGAGCAGTACTTC	CASSPPDREKYEQYF
TRBV5-4	TRBJ2-2	.	.	TGTGCCAGCAGCCCAAGGGCTTTAAAGAACACCGGGGAGCTGTTTTTT	CASSPRALKNTGELFF
TRBV28	TRBJ2-7	.	TRBD1	TGTGCCAGCAGTGCCCCGGGACAGGGGGAATACGAGCAGTACTTC	CASSAPGQGEYEQYF
TRBV4-1	TRBJ2-1	.	.	TGCGCCAGCAGCCAAGGTCCCGCAAGCTCCTACAATGAGCAGTTCTTC	CASSQGPASSYNEQFF
TRBV14	TRBJ2-5	.	TRBD2	TGTGCCAGCAGCCAGACTAGCGGGAGGGCCGGGGTGACCCAGTACTTC	CASSQTSGRAGVTQYF
TRBV10-3	TRBJ2-5	.	TRBD2	TGTGCCACCGGGACTATGCAAGAGACCCAGTACTTC	CATGTMQETQYF
TRBV11-2	TRBJ2-2	.	TRBD2	TGTGCCAGCAGCTTCTTAGCGGGAGTAATCACCGGGGAGCTGTTTTTT	CASSFLAGVITGELFF
TRBV20-1	TRBJ1-2	.	.	TGCAGTGCCCCCTTGGGAGGCTACACCTTC	CSAPLGGYTF
TRBV18	TRBJ2-1	.	TRBD2	TGTGCCAGCTCACTACTAGCGGGAGGCATTGATGAGCAGTTCTTC	CASSLLAGGIDEQFF
TRBV5-1	TRBJ2-3	few	TRBD1	TGCGCCAGCAGCCGGGACAGACTTACAGATACGCAGTATTTT	CASSRDRLTDTQYF